The table lists the clone carrying this T cell receptor beta chain with a few counts. The CDR3 is 17 residues long. The germline V gene encodes CDR1 KGHSH and CDR2 LQKENI. V lost 6 bases and J lost 0, with 18 bases in between. This record belongs to a study of T-cell reconstitution after alpha-beta-depleted transplantation in children. Preparation of the TCRbeta library involved a method that used unique molecular identifiers. TCRdb redid the calling of the PCR reads with MiXCR, one entry per CDR3 protein. The table has some 490,000 distinct CDR3 sequences, roughly an eighth seen once. The clonotype was recovered from a human donor who donated a stem cell graft to a child with combined immunodeficiency. The material was PBMCs from the stem cell graft donor, obtained from the stem cell graft. This sequence joins TRBV18 and TRBJ1-3, with D perhaps matching TRBD1 (6 bases). CDR3 in amino acids: CASSQGVSDSSGNTIYF. CDR3 coding DNA: TGTGCCAGCTCCCAAGGGGTATCGGACAGCTCTGGAAACACCATATATTTT.